This entry lists 2 T cell receptor beta chains sequenced from one sample in a study of blood T cell repertoires in COVID-19. Measured with immunoSEQ multiplex PCR; TCRdb has only the in-frame clones, and not every one. Of about 170,000 clones detected, around nine tenths appear once; the ten largest clones hold 2.5% to 3%. What was sequenced was peripheral blood. Receptors were obtained from an elderly woman with COVID-19, enrolled during active disease.

This clone was found once. This chain joins TRBV4-3 and TRBJ1-6, with 9 bases identical to TRBD1. This CDR3 is built from 16 residues. Germline V gene lookup returns CDR1 LGHNA and CDR2 YSLEER. After removal of 4 bases from V and 7 bases from J, the junction contained 8 bases not matched to a gene. The CDR3 bases are TGCGCCAGCAGCCCCCAAATGACAGGGGGAAATTCACCCCTCCACTTT. Amino acid sequence: CASSPQMTGGNSPLHF.

This clone was seen only a few times. The genes are TRBV7-8 and TRBJ2-2; TRBD1 matches 7 bases. Germline-derived CDR1 and CDR2 are SGHVS and FQNEAQ. Trimming removed 5 bases from V and 3 bases from J; junction bases left unmatched: 6. The CDR3 is 15 amino acids. The CDR3 DNA follows: TGTGCCAGCAGCCGTACAGGGGTCCACACCGGGGAGCTGTTTTTT. It is translated as CASSRTGVHTGELFF.